The clone carrying this T cell receptor (beta chain) was seen more than once but under ten times. The sample comes from a study of graft-versus-host responses after intestinal transplantation. The wider study: Recipients had transplants, and these were multivisceral, liver-intestinal, or isolated intestinal.

The authors plated approximately 200,000 CFSE-labeled responder cells with approximately 200,000 irradiated, violet-dye-labeled stimulator cells. CDR1 and CDR2 from the germline V gene are SGHNT and YENEEA. Trimming took 4 bases from V and 2 from J; bases not matched to a gene: 6. This CDR3 has 15 residues. Profiling relied on immunoSEQ multiplex PCR, and the TCRdb table lists in-frame clones only, not all of them. The sample lists about 7,000 clones; around a third were seen once. This TCR was recovered from a human patient who was an organ donor for intestinal transplantation. J is TRBJ2-7 and V is TRBV11-3; 9 nucleotides agree with TRBD1. Sequences were derived from alloreactive CD8+ T cells from a mixed lymphocyte reaction culture, sampled before transplantation. Subset of the sample: CFSE-low proliferating T cells sorted from roughly 6-day pre-transplant mixed lymphocyte reaction (GvH or HvG direction). CDR3 bases: TGTGCCAGCAGCTCCGGGACAGGGACGGCCTACGAGCAGTACTTC. It codes for CASSSGTGTAYEQYF. Together with reference TRBV11-3 and TRBJ2-7, the CDR3 gives the full variable domain: EAGVVQSPRYKIIEKKQPVAFWCNPISGHNTLYWYLQNLGQGPELLIRYENEEAVDDSQLPKDRFSAERLKGVDSTLKIQPAELGDSAVYLCASSSGTGTAYEQYFGPGTRLTVT.